A selection of T cell receptor beta chains follows, all from one sample in a study of STAT3 mutations in large granular lymphocyte leukemia. Here immunoSEQ multiplex PCR was the method, and the copy in TCRdb shows in-frame clones only, minus some. In the table there are about 4,600 clones, under 55% of which are singletons. Sequencing was done on a sample of peripheral blood mononuclear cells. The receptors derive from a man aged 60-69 years with T-cell large granular lymphocyte leukemia. Some clones in this sample may be carry-over from other donors' samples. Each CDR3 is given with its conserved first and last residue. D genes are given only for firm matches. Clone size is stated in some rows and not others, as once, few, many or a class when expanded.

size,V,D,J,CDR3,DNA
few,TRBV29-1,NA,TRBJ2-7,CSVRDSYEQYF,TGCAGCGTTCGTGACTCCTACGAGCAGTACTTC
few,TRBV5-1,TRBD2,TRBJ2-3,CASSLVSGGIGDTQYF,TGCGCCAGCAGCTTGGTTAGCGGGGGTATCGGAGATACGCAGTATTTT
medium-sized,TRBV28,NA,TRBJ2-4,CASSSHLVDSKNIQYF,TGTGCCAGCAGTTCACACCTTGTGGATTCCAAAAACATTCAGTACTTC
NA,TRBV6-6,NA,TRBJ2-7,CASSSPTLSSYEQYF,TGTGCCAGCAGTAGCCCCACACTGAGCTCCTACGAGCAGTACTTC
NA,TRBV6-6,NA,TRBJ1-3,CASSTLGSGNTIYF,TGTGCCAGCAGTACCCTGGGAAGCGGAAACACCATATATTTT
NA,TRBV18,NA,TRBJ1-2,CASSPKGQGNGYTF,TGTGCCAGCTCACCCAAGGGGCAAGGGAACGGCTACACCTTC
NA,TRBV5-1,NA,TRBJ2-7,CASSFTRTGPPYEQYF,TGCGCCAGCAGCTTCACACGTACAGGGCCCCCCTACGAGCAGTACTTC
few,TRBV6-5,TRBD1,TRBJ1-6,CASSKTGGYSPLHF,TGTGCCAGCAGTAAAACAGGGGGGTATTCACCCCTCCACTTT
NA,TRBV7-9,TRBD1,TRBJ2-7,CASSLAPGTGGGEQYF,TGTGCCAGCAGCTTAGCCCCCGGGACAGGGGGCGGCGAGCAGTACTTC
NA,TRBV29-1,NA,TRBJ2-3,CSVGRGDTQYF,TGCAGCGTTGGCCGTGGCGATACGCAGTATTTT
NA,TRBV7-2,NA,TRBJ2-5,CASSLVGVPQETQYF,TGTGCCAGCAGCTTAGTTGGTGTTCCCCAAGAGACCCAGTACTTC
medium-sized,TRBV7-9,NA,TRBJ1-5,CASSAEVSQPQHF,TGTGCCAGCAGCGCCGAGGTTAGCCAGCCCCAGCATTTT
medium-sized,TRBV6-5,TRBD1,TRBJ2-2,CASSYLRQGAGELFF,TGTGCCAGCAGTTACTTAAGACAGGGGGCCGGGGAGCTGTTTTTT
few,TRBV7-2,TRBD2,TRBJ2-1,CASSLAGASGYNEQFF,TGTGCCAGCAGCTTGGCTGGGGCTAGCGGGTACAATGAGCAGTTCTTC
few,TRBV20-1,NA,TRBJ1-1,CSADGHTEAFF,TGCAGTGCTGACGGGCACACTGAAGCTTTCTTT
NA,TRBV5-1,NA,TRBJ2-3,CASSLLGDTQYF,TGCGCCAGCAGCTTGCTTGGAGATACGCAGTATTTT
NA,TRBV29-1,NA,TRBJ1-1,CSAQAGTAPNTEAFF,TGCAGCGCCCAGGCCGGGACCGCTCCCAACACTGAAGCTTTCTTT
NA,TRBV29-1,NA,TRBJ1-4,CSVNPGQIDEKLFF,TGCAGCGTGAATCCGGGACAAATTGATGAAAAACTGTTTTTT
NA,TRBV5-4,TRBD2,TRBJ2-1,CASSFRLADNNEQFF,TGTGCCAGCAGCTTCCGACTAGCAGATAACAATGAGCAGTTCTTC
NA,TRBV7-8,NA,TRBJ1-5,CASRGVDQPQHF,TGTGCCAGCAGAGGAGTCGATCAGCCCCAGCATTTT
NA,TRBV18,TRBD2,TRBJ2-1,CASSPPGLAGEQFF,TGTGCCAGCTCACCACCGGGACTAGCAGGTGAGCAGTTCTTC
few,TRBV18,NA,TRBJ1-2,CASSLGRLDGYTF,TGTGCCAGCTCACTGGGACGCCTTGATGGCTACACCTTC
NA,TRBV30,NA,TRBJ1-1,CAWGPSGRTEAFF,TGTGCCTGGGGTCCCTCCGGGCGCACTGAAGCTTTCTTT
few,TRBV5-6,NA,TRBJ1-1,CASRRTENTEAFF,TGTGCCAGCAGAAGGACAGAGAACACTGAAGCTTTCTTT
NA,TRBV6-6,NA,TRBJ1-2,CASSEPQLGVYGYTF,TGTGCCAGCAGCGAGCCCCAACTCGGAGTCTATGGCTACACCTTC
few,TRBV2,TRBD1,TRBJ1-5,CASARGTGTQPQHF,TGTGCCAGCGCCAGAGGGACAGGGACTCAGCCCCAGCATTTT
NA,TRBV10-3,NA,TRBJ2-7,CAIRDYYEQYF,TGTGCCATCAGAGACTATTACGAGCAGTACTTC
NA,TRBV5-4,TRBD2,TRBJ2-1,CASSPNRLAGGYNEQFF,TGTGCCAGCAGCCCCAACAGACTAGCGGGGGGGTACAATGAGCAGTTCTTC